Listed below are T cell receptor beta chains from one sample, sequenced in a study of PD-1 blockade in mismatch repair-deficient tumors. Measured with immunoSEQ multiplex PCR; TCRdb has only the in-frame clones, and not every one. There are some 14,000 clones in the sample; about 85% occur only once, and 4.6% lies in the top ten. No antigen has been assigned to these receptors. The sample here was cells cultured in vitro, taken from a patient treated with pembrolizumab. These TCRs come from an adult with mismatch repair-deficient cancer. The CDR3 runs from the conserved cysteine through the conserved F or W. D genes are given only for firm matches. Expanded clones get a size class; other rows say once, few or many, or leave the size out.

TRBJ2-3,NA,TRBV7-7,NA,TGTGCCAGCAGCTTCGTAGGTGGGGATACGCAGTATTTT,CASSFVGGDTQYF
TRBJ1-2,few,TRBV6-1,NA,TGTGCCAGCAGTGAAAAGACTGAGGGCCATGGCTACACCTTC,CASSEKTEGHGYTF
TRBJ1-6,NA,TRBV27,TRBD1,TGTGCCAGCAGCCTACGACAGGGAGCCTCCTATAATTCACCCCTCCACTTT,CASSLRQGASYNSPLHF
TRBJ2-7,NA,TRBV19,TRBD1,TGTGCCAGTAGTTACCCCGGGACAGGGGGTTACGAGCAGTACTTC,CASSYPGTGGYEQYF
TRBJ2-1,NA,TRBV5-1,TRBD1,TGCGCCAGCAGCTTACCCAGGGGGAGCTCCTACAATGAGCAGTTCTTC,CASSLPRGSSYNEQFF
TRBJ2-7,NA,TRBV6-1,NA,TGTGCCAGTCAGGGGTCTCCTTCCTACGAGCAGTACTTC,CASQGSPSYEQYF
TRBJ1-2,few,TRBV6-1,TRBD1,TGTGCCAGCAGGGGACAGGGGAACTATGGCTACACCTTC,CASRGQGNYGYTF
TRBJ2-1,NA,TRBV7-3,NA,TGTGCCAGCAGCTTACTCGGGACTCTGCTCAATGAGCAGTTCTTC,CASSLLGTLLNEQFF
TRBJ2-2,NA,TRBV7-9,NA,TGTGCCAGCAGCCTCGTTGGGGAGCTGTTTTTT,CASSLVGELFF
TRBJ2-1,NA,TRBV7-3,NA,TGTGCCAGCAGCCCGGCGGGACAGTTCAGCTCCTACAATGAGCAGTTCTTC,CASSPAGQFSSYNEQFF
TRBJ1-6,NA,TRBV27,NA,TGTGCCAGCAGTGGGCCGGTAGATAATTCACCCCTCCACTTT,CASSGPVDNSPLHF
TRBJ2-7,NA,TRBV30,NA,TGTGCCTGGAGTGTGGGCCCCGAGCAGTACTTC,CAWSVGPEQYF
TRBJ1-2,NA,TRBV5-5,NA,TGTGCCAGCAGTCCGCGGGGGGTCGACGCTAACTATGGCTACACCTTC,CASSPRGVDANYGYTF
TRBJ2-7,once,TRBV6-1,NA,TGTGCCAGCACCGAATCGGGGGGCATCGCCTACGAGCAGTACTTC,CASTESGGIAYEQYF
TRBJ2-1,NA,TRBV11-2,TRBD2,TGTGCCAGCAGCCTATCACCTAGCGGGATACGGAATGAGCAGTTCTTC,CASSLSPSGIRNEQFF
TRBJ2-7,NA,TRBV5-4,NA,TGTGCCAGCAGCGTCTCGAAGGACTACGAGCAGTACTTC,CASSVSKDYEQYF
TRBJ2-7,NA,TRBV13,TRBD1,TGTGCCAGCAGCTCACGGACAGGGGTTGCCTACGAGCAGTACTTC,CASSSRTGVAYEQYF
TRBJ2-7,NA,TRBV11-2,TRBD2,TGTGCCAGCAGCTTAGCCCAGCGGGGCTACGAGCAGTACTTC,CASSLAQRGYEQYF
TRBJ2-7,NA,TRBV11-2,NA,TGTGCCAGCAGCTTAGGCCTGAACTACGAGCAGTACTTC,CASSLGLNYEQYF
TRBJ1-1,NA,TRBV28,NA,TGTGCCAGCAGCCTTCTCGGGGGCGGGATGATCCCAATGAACACTGAAGCTTTCTTT,CASSLLGGGMIPMNTEAFF
TRBJ2-7,NA,TRBV15,TRBD1,TGTGCCACCAGCGGCCTCCGACAGGGAGATCCCGAGCAGTACTTC,CATSGLRQGDPEQYF
TRBJ2-1,NA,TRBV12-5,TRBD2,TGTGCTAGTGGTTTGGTAACCCTGCTACTAGCGGGAGCGAAGAGAGAGCAGTTCTTC,CASGLVTLLLAGAKREQFF
TRBJ2-2,NA,TRBV7-9,NA,TGTGCCAGCAGTGGAGAGGGACTTCCAACCGGGGAGCTGTTTTTT,CASSGEGLPTGELFF
TRBJ2-7,NA,TRBV29-1,TRBD1,TGCAGCGTTGAGTTCCAGGGGGCGGTCGCCTACGAGCAGTACTTC,CSVEFQGAVAYEQYF
TRBJ2-3,NA,TRBV11-2,TRBD2,TGTGCCAGCACCATGACTAGCGGGAGATCGGGTACGCAGTATTTT,CASTMTSGRSGTQYF
TRBJ1-6,few,TRBV28,NA,TGTGCCAGCAGTTCCCCCCCCAGCTCCTATAATTCACCCCTCCACTTT,CASSSPPSSYNSPLHF
TRBJ1-1,NA,TRBV6-1,NA,TGTGCCAGCAGTGAATCCCAACGGGAAGCTTTCTTT,CASSESQREAFF
TRBJ2-7,NA,TRBV21-1,NA,TGTGCCAGCAGCAAAGGGCAGGGCTACGAGCAGTACTTC,CASSKGQGYEQYF
TRBJ2-7,NA,TRBV7-6,TRBD1,TGTGCCAGCAGCTTCCCACACCGGGACAGGGCATACGAGCAGTACTTC,CASSFPHRDRAYEQYF
TRBJ2-1,once,TRBV11-3,NA,TGCGCCAGCAGCCAAGTATCAAATGAGCAGTTCTTC,CASSQVSNEQFF
TRBJ2-5,NA,TRBV6-1,TRBD2,TGTGCCAGCAGATGGACTAGCGGGAGTCCAAAGACCCAGTACTTC,CASRWTSGSPKTQYF
TRBJ1-2,NA,TRBV13,NA,TGTGCCAGCAGCCTCTCTAACTATGGCTACACCTTC,CASSLSNYGYTF
TRBJ1-2,NA,TRBV30,NA,TGTGCCTGGAGCCTCTCAGGGACCTATGGCTACACCTTC,CAWSLSGTYGYTF
TRBJ2-3,NA,TRBV30,NA,TGTGCCTGGAGTAAATTGGTTGACGAGACAGATACGCAGTATTTT,CAWSKLVDETDTQYF
TRBJ1-6,NA,TRBV28,NA,TGTGCCAGCAGTTTGTGGGCTGGGCAGGGCCATAATTCACCCCTCCACTTT,CASSLWAGQGHNSPLHF
TRBJ2-1,NA,TRBV19,NA,TGTGCCAGTAGTATAGCACTAGACAATGAGCAGTTCTTC,CASSIALDNEQFF
TRBJ1-5,NA,TRBV7-6,TRBD1,TGTGCCAGCAGCACATCAGGGGGCACGAATCAGCCCCAGCATTTT,CASSTSGGTNQPQHF
TRBJ2-1,once,TRBV27,NA,TGTGCCAGCAGTCCCCTAAAAACCCCACGGGGCTCCTACAATGAGCAGTTCTTC,CASSPLKTPRGSYNEQFF
TRBJ2-1,NA,TRBV9,NA,TGTGCCAGCAGCCCCCAGGGGTCTGTCTCCTACAATGAGCAGTTCTTC,CASSPQGSVSYNEQFF
TRBJ1-1,once,TRBV5-1,NA,TGCGCCAGCAGCTTGACAGCCCCGAACACTGAAGCTTTCTTT,CASSLTAPNTEAFF
TRBJ2-2,NA,TRBV11-2,NA,TGTGCCAGCAGTAACTCGGGCCGGAACACCGGGGAGCTGTTTTTT,CASSNSGRNTGELFF
TRBJ2-3,NA,TRBV27,NA,TGTGCCAGCAGTTTTGGCGCGGGAAGGGGCACAGATACGCAGTATTTT,CASSFGAGRGTDTQYF
TRBJ2-5,NA,TRBV2,TRBD1,TGTGCCAGCGACTCTTACAGGGGGACCCAGTACTTC,CASDSYRGTQYF
TRBJ2-7,NA,TRBV5-8,NA,TGTGCCAGCAGCTTGAGGAGGGCTCGGCTCGAGCAGTACTTC,CASSLRRARLEQYF
TRBJ2-5,NA,TRBV20-1,NA,TGCAGTGCTCGTGGGGGAGAGACCCAGTACTTC,CSARGGETQYF
TRBJ2-7,NA,TRBV7-9,TRBD2,TGTGCCAGCAGCGACGGGACTAGCGGGACGGGCACCTACGAGCAGTACTTC,CASSDGTSGTGTYEQYF